This T cell receptor (beta chain) was profiled in a study of blood T cell repertoires in COVID-19. Study at large: Both acute and convalescent COVID-19 samples were obtained from the United States, Italy and Spain.

The length of the CDR3 is 14 residues. Germline V lookup: CDR1 LGHNA, CDR2 YNFKEQ. Trimming stripped 3 bases from V and 7 bases from J, with 12 bases between. This table comes from immunoSEQ multiplex PCR, and its TCRdb copy is limited to in-frame clones, with some not included. The table records tens of thousands of clones, around 91% of them present only once. This clonotype originated in a woman in her sixties with COVID-19, enrolled during active disease. The V gene is TRBV4-2, the J gene TRBJ2-2; D is undetermined. Sequenced sample: peripheral blood. The CDR3 loop reads CASSQELPGGELFF. Here the CDR3 DNA reads TGTGCCAGCAGCCAGGAGTTACCGGGCGGGGAGCTGTTTTTT.